This TCR beta chain was captured by sequencing in a study of identical twins. TCRdb ran MiXCR on the 5' RACE reads and lists one entry per CDR3 protein. The sample has fewer than 250,000 distinct CDR3 sequences; approximately 16% are singletons. This sample also belongs to another study, concerning T cells expressing NK-cell markers.

Sequenced: CD8+ T cells sorted from blood. This TCR was sampled from a woman under 30 in good health.

The CDR3, as DNA: TGTGCCAGCAGCTTTCTAGCGGGGACCGGCACAGATACGCAGTATTTT. Translating it yields CASSFLAGTGTDTQYF. V is TRBV7-9 and J is TRBJ2-3; 9 bases line up with TRBD2. The ends lost 3 bases at V and 1 base at J; junction bases unmatched: 5. The CDR3 runs to 16 residues. CDR1 SEHNR and CDR2 FQNEAQ come from the germline V gene (reference sequence).